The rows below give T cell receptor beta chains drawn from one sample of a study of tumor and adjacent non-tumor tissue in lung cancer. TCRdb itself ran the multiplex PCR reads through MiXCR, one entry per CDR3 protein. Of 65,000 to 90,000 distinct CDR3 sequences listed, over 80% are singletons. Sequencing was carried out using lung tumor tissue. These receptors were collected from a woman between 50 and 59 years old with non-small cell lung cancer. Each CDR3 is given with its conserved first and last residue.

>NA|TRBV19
CASSEVTVSYQQYF
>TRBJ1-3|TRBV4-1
CSSSQRGDTSENTIYF
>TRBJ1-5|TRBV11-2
CASSLRSDQPQHF
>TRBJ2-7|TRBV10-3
CAKERTTHYEQYF
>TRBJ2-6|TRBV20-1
CSIPSTGSSGANVLTF
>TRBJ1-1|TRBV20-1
CSIRVGGGNTEAFF
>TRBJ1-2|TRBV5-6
CASSFQGNYGYTF
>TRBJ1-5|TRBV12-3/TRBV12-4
CASTQGDHLQHF
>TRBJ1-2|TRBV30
CAWNPSGTGMRGYTF
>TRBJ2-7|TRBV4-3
CASSHTGFLDEQYF
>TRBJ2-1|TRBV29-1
CSVEVYNEQFF
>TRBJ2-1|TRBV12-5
CASALGQGRTNEQFF
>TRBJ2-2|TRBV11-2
CACRTNWDTGELFF
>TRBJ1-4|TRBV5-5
CASNLTVEKLFF
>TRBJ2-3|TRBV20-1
CSAPGTSGSRGMQYF